This T cell receptor beta chain was recovered during a study of high-grade serous ovarian cancer treatment subgroups. On the study more broadly: Mean per sample: approximately 13,000 reads, some 8,100 unique TCR beta rearrangements.

The data were produced by immunoSEQ multiplex PCR, yet TCRdb's version contains in-frame clones alone and is incomplete. The sample carries thousands of clones, about three quarters recorded once. Germline V gene lookup returns CDR1 SQVTM and CDR2 ANQGSEA. V shed 4 bases and J shed 6 bases, with 15 bases lying between them. This CDR3 is 13 amino acids long. Tumor samples were taken before definitive surgery or chemotherapy. Sequencing input: tumor tissue. The rearrangement links TRBV29-1 to TRBJ1-1; tentatively, D is TRBD1 (5 bases). This TCR was recovered from a human donor with high-grade serous ovarian cancer. The CDR3 region has the DNA TGCAGCGTTGTGTCCGGGGGTTGGGCTGAAGCTTTCTTT. This gives the protein CSVVSGGWAEAFF.